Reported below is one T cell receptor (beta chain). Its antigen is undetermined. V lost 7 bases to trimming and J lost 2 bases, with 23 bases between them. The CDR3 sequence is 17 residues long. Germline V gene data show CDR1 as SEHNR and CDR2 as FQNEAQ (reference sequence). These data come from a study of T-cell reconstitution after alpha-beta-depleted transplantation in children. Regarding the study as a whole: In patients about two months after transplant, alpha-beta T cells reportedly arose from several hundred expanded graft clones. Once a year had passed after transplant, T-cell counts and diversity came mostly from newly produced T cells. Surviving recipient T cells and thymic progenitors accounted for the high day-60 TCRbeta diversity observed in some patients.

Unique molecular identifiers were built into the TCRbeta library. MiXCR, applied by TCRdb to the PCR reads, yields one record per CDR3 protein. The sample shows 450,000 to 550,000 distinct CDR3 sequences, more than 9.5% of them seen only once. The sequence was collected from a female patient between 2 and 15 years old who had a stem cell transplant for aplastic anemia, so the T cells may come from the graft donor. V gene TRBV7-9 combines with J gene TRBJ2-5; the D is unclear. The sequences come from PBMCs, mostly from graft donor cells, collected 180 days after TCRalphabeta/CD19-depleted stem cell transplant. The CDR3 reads CASNGGSGPQPQETQYF. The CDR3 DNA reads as TGTGCCAGCAATGGTGGGTCGGGCCCCCAACCTCAAGAGACCCAGTACTTC.